This T cell receptor beta chain was profiled in a study of Ad26.COV2.S vaccination and SARS-CoV-2 variants (dated by TCRdb to the early 2020s). General notes on the study: Vaccine-arm donors were drawn from COV1001, a multicentre, randomized, double-blind, placebo-controlled phase I-IIa trial of Ad26.COV2.S in healthy adults. Ad26.COV2.S was administered intramuscularly at 5 x 10^10 or 1 x 10^11 viral particles, either as a single shot or as two shots given 56 days apart. TCRbeta repertoire sequencing was used to assess the specificity and breadth of SARS-CoV-2-reactive T cell receptors after Ad26.COV2.S vaccination. A total of around 32 samples were included in the TCR-sequenced set, comprising about 20 Ad26.COV2.S vaccine recipients, 5 placebo recipients and 8 SARS-CoV-2 convalescent individuals. Participants in the trial were split at random into five groups of five each, receiving low-dose or high-dose Ad26.COV2.S once or twice, or else placebo on both occasions. Investigators did not know the trial group allocation while performing experiments and assessing outcomes. General conclusions and limits of the study: Vaccine and placebo recipients had similar non-spike TCR breadth, a finding consistent with the vaccine containing only spike. Substantial breadth of spike-specific CD8+ and CD4+ T cell responses was reported after vaccination. Ad26.COV2.S recipients had higher spike-specific TCR breadth than placebo recipients (P = 0.0014). The study was not powered to compare responses between vaccine doses or regimens. According to the authors, total T cell responses may have been underestimated by the TCR breadth and depth analyses.

The immunoSEQ Assay was the method used to sequence TCRbeta CDR3 regions. After extraction, genomic DNA underwent amplification by bias-controlled multiplex PCR, followed by high-throughput sequencing. The original methods were these. To quantify the absolute abundance of every unique TCRbeta CDR3 region, sequences were collapsed and filtered. Usable DNA was measured by amplifying reference genes present in all nucleated cells, and TCRbeta template counts were normalized to that usable DNA to estimate T cell fraction. Repertoire TCRs were annotated as SARS-CoV-2-specific when V gene, CDR3 amino acid sequence and J gene were exactly matched to a known reactive TCR set. The reference SARS-CoV-2 TCR set was obtained from MIRA and was filtered for enrichment in COVID-19-positive ImmuneCODE repertoires, whereby public or cross-reactive TCRs were removed. Drawing on the MIRA antigens, annotated TCRs were analysed further at the level of specific ORF or position within ORF. Breadth was defined as annotated unique rearrangements over total unique productive rearrangements; depth was the summed frequency of those rearrangements. Two-sided Wilcoxon rank-sum tests were applied when comparing TCR breadth between groups. TCRdb retrieved this table from immuneACCESS and kept in-frame rearrangements only. Not all clones are present; in checked studies, unresolved V genes account for under half, and no reason is known for the remainder. That table is the source of V, J and clone size, and D and trimming were worked out from the DNA. The sample has about 350,000 clones on record, 70% to 90% of them singletons. Roughly a tenth of the sample lies in the top ten.

Explained via the paper, the treatment or condition label denotes: 15 to 20 received Ad26.COV2.S at low or high dose, single or two shots; roughly five received placebo; per-sample allocation not given. For vaccine and placebo recipients, repertoires were sequenced using samples collected on day 63 after the first injection. Cohort 1b enrolled 25 adults aged 18-55 years at a single site in Boston, USA, between 29 July and 7 August 2020. Ad26.COV2.S consisted of a replication-incompetent adenovirus type 26 vector by which a prefusion-stabilized SARS-CoV-2 spike protein from the original Wuhan strain was expressed. About this clone: This receptor's antigen is unknown. No much larger clonotype is one base removed from it; base qualities were not supplied.

CDR1 and CDR2, looked up from the germline V gene, are MDHEN and SYDVKM. The germline V and J ends show losses of 6 bases and 0 bases respectively, and no gene match explains 4 bases of the junction. The CDR3 numbers 15 residues from cysteine through phenylalanine. The kept DNA is CDR3 alone, 45 bases in frame from the first base. The source material was peripheral blood, sampled in a trial of Ad26.COV2.S vaccine versus placebo. The sequence was collected from a person between 18 and 65 years old who received the Ad26.COV2.S COVID-19 vaccine or a placebo. Rearrangement joined TRBV28 to TRBJ1-5, and TRBD1 aligns with 8 junction nucleotides. The DNA sequence reads TGTGCCAGCAGCTCGGGACAGGCTAGCAATCAGCCCCAGCATTTT. This yields the protein CASSSGQASNQPQHF.